The rows below give T cell receptor beta chains drawn from one sample of a study of blood T cell repertoires in COVID-19. The data were produced by immunoSEQ multiplex PCR, yet TCRdb's version contains in-frame clones alone and is incomplete. The sample yields over 250,000 clones, about 90% seen once. The sequencing sample was made of peripheral blood. All receptors derive from a person aged 18-30 years with COVID-19, enrolled during active disease. Both conserved end residues are part of each CDR3. The D gene is left open where the match is weak. Some rows mark clone size as missing; the rest say once, few, many or name a class of expanded clone.

d_gene: -
abundance: -
j_gene: TRBJ2-1
v_gene: TRBV7-9
CDR3aa: CASSRPDGYNEQFF
CDR3nt: TGTGCCAGCAGCAGACCCGACGGGTACAATGAGCAGTTCTTC

d_gene: -
abundance: -
j_gene: TRBJ2-5
v_gene: TRBV27
CDR3aa: CASSSRDTETQYF
CDR3nt: TGTGCCAGCAGTTCCAGGGACACGGAGACCCAGTACTTC

d_gene: TRBD2
abundance: -
j_gene: TRBJ2-1
v_gene: TRBV7-8
CDR3aa: CASSEGREGPYNEQFF
CDR3nt: TGTGCCAGCAGCGAGGGGCGGGAGGGCCCCTACAATGAGCAGTTCTTC

d_gene: -
abundance: -
j_gene: TRBJ1-1
v_gene: TRBV18
CDR3aa: CASSPGDRGLNTEAFF
CDR3nt: TGTGCCAGCTCACCAGGCGATAGGGGCTTGAACACTGAAGCTTTCTTT

d_gene: TRBD1
abundance: -
j_gene: TRBJ1-3
v_gene: TRBV3-1/TRBV3-2
CDR3aa: CASSRQGGGNTIYF
CDR3nt: TGTGCCAGCAGCCGACAGGGCGGCGGAAACACCATATATTTT

d_gene: -
abundance: -
j_gene: TRBJ2-7
v_gene: TRBV6-2/TRBV6-3
CDR3aa: CASSPGDEQYF
CDR3nt: TGTGCCAGCAGTCCAGGGGACGAGCAGTACTTC

d_gene: -
abundance: -
j_gene: TRBJ1-2
v_gene: TRBV11-2
CDR3aa: CASSILQGSGGYTF
CDR3nt: TGTGCCAGCAGCATTCTTCAGGGGTCGGGTGGCTACACCTTC

d_gene: TRBD2
abundance: -
j_gene: TRBJ2-1
v_gene: TRBV5-1
CDR3aa: CASSLGLAEGWGEQFF
CDR3nt: TGCGCCAGCAGCTTGGGACTAGCGGAGGGTTGGGGGGAGCAGTTCTTC

d_gene: -
abundance: -
j_gene: TRBJ2-2
v_gene: TRBV6-2/TRBV6-3
CDR3aa: CASSFQGFHTGELFF
CDR3nt: TGTGCCAGCAGTTTCCAGGGATTTCACACCGGGGAGCTGTTTTTT

d_gene: -
abundance: -
j_gene: TRBJ2-5
v_gene: TRBV7-4
CDR3aa: CASSLALRGCVETQYF
CDR3nt: TGTGCCAGCAGCTTAGCGCTAAGGGGATGTGTGGAGACCCAGTACTTC

d_gene: TRBD1
abundance: -
j_gene: TRBJ1-1
v_gene: TRBV6-2/TRBV6-3
CDR3aa: CASSSLDRAMNTEAFF
CDR3nt: TGTGCCAGCAGCTCCCTCGACAGGGCTATGAACACTGAAGCTTTCTTT

d_gene: TRBD1
abundance: -
j_gene: TRBJ2-3
v_gene: TRBV27
CDR3aa: CASGQILDRGTDTQYF
CDR3nt: TGTGCCAGCGGTCAAATCTTGGACAGGGGCACAGATACGCAGTATTTT

d_gene: TRBD1
abundance: -
j_gene: TRBJ1-1
v_gene: TRBV5-1
CDR3aa: CASSSRDRGRWTTEAFF
CDR3nt: TGCGCCAGCAGCTCCCGGGACAGGGGGCGTTGGACGACTGAAGCTTTCTTT

d_gene: -
abundance: -
j_gene: TRBJ1-2
v_gene: TRBV6-5
CDR3aa: CASSYSRTANYGYTF
CDR3nt: TGTGCCAGCAGTTACTCCAGGACAGCTAACTATGGCTACACCTTC

d_gene: -
abundance: -
j_gene: TRBJ2-3
v_gene: TRBV3-1/TRBV3-2
CDR3aa: CASSQETPLSGDTQYF
CDR3nt: TGTGCCAGCAGCCAAGAAACCCCCCTCTCGGGAGATACGCAGTATTTT

d_gene: -
abundance: -
j_gene: TRBJ1-2
v_gene: TRBV3-1/TRBV3-2
CDR3aa: CASSPGGYGYTF
CDR3nt: TGTGCCAGCAGCCCGGGGGGCTATGGCTACACCTTC

d_gene: -
abundance: -
j_gene: TRBJ2-7
v_gene: TRBV7-9
CDR3aa: CASSSTRTKAYEQYF
CDR3nt: TGTGCCAGCAGCTCAACTCGGACTAAGGCCTACGAGCAGTACTTC

d_gene: -
abundance: -
j_gene: TRBJ2-7
v_gene: TRBV11-2
CDR3aa: CASSSQTRNEQYF
CDR3nt: TGTGCCAGCAGCTCGCAGACGAGGAACGAGCAGTACTTC

d_gene: TRBD1
abundance: once
j_gene: TRBJ1-1
v_gene: TRBV27
CDR3aa: CASSRDSYTEAFF
CDR3nt: TGTGCCAGCAGTCGGGACAGCTACACTGAAGCTTTCTTT

d_gene: -
abundance: -
j_gene: TRBJ1-1
v_gene: TRBV7-9
CDR3aa: CASTDRGTEAFF
CDR3nt: TGTGCCAGCACCGATCGAGGGACTGAAGCTTTCTTT

d_gene: -
abundance: -
j_gene: TRBJ1-1
v_gene: TRBV10-1
CDR3aa: CASSEASRGCEAFF
CDR3nt: TGCGCCAGCAGTGAGGCGTCTCGGGGATGTGAAGCTTTCTTT

d_gene: TRBD1
abundance: -
j_gene: TRBJ2-7
v_gene: TRBV12-5
CDR3aa: CASGTGTGRYEQYF
CDR3nt: TGTGCTAGTGGCACCGGGACAGGGCGATACGAGCAGTACTTC

d_gene: -
abundance: -
j_gene: TRBJ1-1
v_gene: TRBV6-5
CDR3aa: CASSSRRGWGTEAFF
CDR3nt: TGTGCCAGCAGTTCCCGAAGGGGGTGGGGCACTGAAGCTTTCTTT

d_gene: -
abundance: -
j_gene: TRBJ1-1
v_gene: TRBV5-3
CDR3aa: CARSLGWGPNTEAFF
CDR3nt: TGTGCCAGAAGCTTGGGCTGGGGGCCTAACACTGAAGCTTTCTTT

d_gene: -
abundance: -
j_gene: TRBJ2-7
v_gene: TRBV27
CDR3aa: CASGQTASYEQYF
CDR3nt: TGTGCCAGCGGACAGACAGCATCCTACGAGCAGTACTTC

d_gene: TRBD1
abundance: -
j_gene: TRBJ2-1
v_gene: TRBV9
CDR3aa: CASSLGQGNEQFF
CDR3nt: TGTGCCAGCAGCTTAGGACAGGGGAATGAGCAGTTCTTC

d_gene: -
abundance: -
j_gene: TRBJ1-1
v_gene: TRBV5-5
CDR3aa: CASTRGEETEAFF
CDR3nt: TGTGCCAGCACCCGAGGGGAGGAAACTGAAGCTTTCTTT

d_gene: -
abundance: -
j_gene: TRBJ2-7
v_gene: TRBV4-3
CDR3aa: CASSPGLYYEQYF
CDR3nt: TGCGCCAGCAGCCCCGGACTATATTACGAGCAGTACTTC

d_gene: TRBD2
abundance: -
j_gene: TRBJ2-3
v_gene: TRBV5-1
CDR3aa: CASSLREAGGTDTQYF
CDR3nt: TGCGCCAGCAGCTTGAGAGAGGCGGGAGGCACAGATACGCAGTATTTT

d_gene: TRBD2
abundance: -
j_gene: TRBJ2-2
v_gene: TRBV13
CDR3aa: CASSLGAGGGPGTGELFF
CDR3nt: TGTGCCAGCAGCTTAGGCGCCGGGGGAGGGCCAGGCACCGGGGAGCTGTTTTTT

d_gene: -
abundance: -
j_gene: TRBJ2-7
v_gene: TRBV5-4
CDR3aa: CASSFGTGIYEQYF
CDR3nt: TGTGCCAGCAGCTTCGGGACTGGAATCTACGAGCAGTACTTC

d_gene: -
abundance: once
j_gene: TRBJ2-3
v_gene: TRBV14
CDR3aa: CASSKTPQSTDTQYF
CDR3nt: TGTGCCAGCAGCAAAACACCACAGAGCACAGATACGCAGTATTTT

d_gene: TRBD1
abundance: -
j_gene: TRBJ1-1
v_gene: TRBV13
CDR3aa: CASSSGTATEAFF
CDR3nt: TGTGCCAGCAGCTCAGGGACAGCCACTGAAGCTTTCTTT

d_gene: TRBD2
abundance: -
j_gene: TRBJ2-1
v_gene: TRBV2
CDR3aa: CASSEWTSGRNNEQFF
CDR3nt: TGTGCCAGCAGTGAGTGGACTAGCGGGAGAAACAATGAGCAGTTCTTC

d_gene: -
abundance: once
j_gene: TRBJ2-7
v_gene: TRBV11-2
CDR3aa: CASSPQIRGYEQYF
CDR3nt: TGTGCCAGCAGCCCTCAAATTCGGGGGTACGAGCAGTACTTC

d_gene: -
abundance: -
j_gene: TRBJ1-5
v_gene: TRBV7-2
CDR3aa: CASSHTNQPQHF
CDR3nt: TGTGCCAGCAGCCACACAAATCAGCCCCAGCATTTT

d_gene: -
abundance: -
j_gene: TRBJ2-7
v_gene: TRBV5-4
CDR3aa: CASSPGTYEQYF
CDR3nt: TGTGCCAGCAGCCCGGGAACCTACGAGCAGTACTTC

d_gene: -
abundance: -
j_gene: TRBJ2-1
v_gene: TRBV27
CDR3aa: CASSLTRSSYNEQFF
CDR3nt: TGTGCCAGCAGTTTAACTAGAAGCTCCTACAATGAGCAGTTCTTC

d_gene: TRBD1
abundance: once
j_gene: TRBJ1-2
v_gene: TRBV11-2
CDR3aa: CASNKEQGFGYTF
CDR3nt: TGTGCCAGCAATAAAGAACAGGGGTTTGGCTACACCTTC

d_gene: -
abundance: -
j_gene: TRBJ1-6
v_gene: TRBV28
CDR3aa: CASSLFRVPSPLHF
CDR3nt: TGTGCCAGCAGTTTATTTCGGGTCCCCTCACCCCTCCACTTT

d_gene: -
abundance: -
j_gene: TRBJ1-1
v_gene: TRBV13
CDR3aa: CASSRDTEAFF
CDR3nt: TGTGCCAGCAGCCGGGACACTGAAGCTTTCTTT

d_gene: TRBD1
abundance: -
j_gene: TRBJ2-7
v_gene: TRBV3-1/TRBV3-2
CDR3aa: CASSQDLRGPGQVINEQYF
CDR3nt: TGTGCCAGCAGCCAAGACCTTAGGGGTCCGGGACAGGTCATCAACGAGCAGTACTTC

d_gene: -
abundance: -
j_gene: TRBJ2-7
v_gene: TRBV19
CDR3aa: CASSYGGAYEQYF
CDR3nt: TGTGCCAGTAGTTACGGCGGAGCCTACGAGCAGTACTTC

d_gene: -
abundance: -
j_gene: TRBJ2-5
v_gene: TRBV12-3/TRBV12-4
CDR3aa: CASSPSETQYF
CDR3nt: TGTGCCAGCAGCCCGAGCGAGACCCAGTACTTC

d_gene: -
abundance: -
j_gene: TRBJ1-2
v_gene: TRBV11-2
CDR3aa: CASSLAGEGYTF
CDR3nt: TGTGCCAGCAGCTTAGCAGGGGAGGGCTACACCTTC

d_gene: TRBD1
abundance: -
j_gene: TRBJ2-6
v_gene: TRBV29-1
CDR3aa: CSVEGSVKDRGANVLTF
CDR3nt: TGCAGCGTTGAAGGTTCCGTGAAGGACAGGGGGGCCAACGTCCTGACTTTC

d_gene: -
abundance: -
j_gene: TRBJ2-5
v_gene: TRBV11-2
CDR3aa: CASTLTLGGQETQYF
CDR3nt: TGTGCCAGCACCTTAACCTTGGGGGGACAAGAGACCCAGTACTTC

d_gene: -
abundance: -
j_gene: TRBJ1-5
v_gene: TRBV2
CDR3aa: CASSELGPAQPQHF
CDR3nt: TGTGCCAGCAGTGAATTGGGCCCGGCTCAGCCCCAGCATTTT

d_gene: TRBD2
abundance: -
j_gene: TRBJ2-1
v_gene: TRBV5-1
CDR3aa: CASSPTSGPKGNEQFF
CDR3nt: TGCGCCAGCAGCCCGACTAGCGGGCCCAAGGGCAATGAGCAGTTCTTC

d_gene: TRBD2
abundance: -
j_gene: TRBJ2-3
v_gene: TRBV10-3
CDR3aa: CAISDSGRKTDTQYF
CDR3nt: TGTGCCATCAGTGATAGCGGGAGGAAGACAGATACGCAGTATTTT

d_gene: TRBD2
abundance: -
j_gene: TRBJ2-3
v_gene: TRBV2
CDR3aa: CASSPSLAGNTDTQYF
CDR3nt: TGTGCCAGCAGTCCCTCTCTAGCGGGTAACACAGATACGCAGTATTTT

d_gene: -
abundance: -
j_gene: TRBJ1-3
v_gene: TRBV7-2
CDR3aa: CASSLDGWTAGNTIYF
CDR3nt: TGTGCCAGCAGCTTAGATGGTTGGACAGCGGGAAACACCATATATTTT